These T cell receptor beta chains were read from a single sample in a study of blood T cell repertoires in COVID-19. The protocol was immunoSEQ multiplex PCR, while the TCRdb copy is restricted to in-frame clones and leaves out a portion. The sample carries 120,000 or so clones, approximately 71% recorded once. Sample: peripheral blood. These receptors all come from a human donor in a cohort sampled during active COVID-19. The conserved cysteine and the conserved F or W are not part of the CDR3 here. The order of the fields is V gene, J gene, CDR3 protein.

v_call: TRBV4-1
j_call: TRBJ1-5
cdr3_aa: ASSPRDRGSDQPQH

v_call: TRBV30
j_call: TRBJ2-6
cdr3_aa: AWSARVSGANVLT

v_call: TRBV29-1
j_call: TRBJ2-7
cdr3_aa: SVATSSYEQY

v_call: TRBV27
j_call: TRBJ2-7
cdr3_aa: ASWQGLEQY

v_call: TRBV3-1/TRBV3-2
j_call: TRBJ1-1
cdr3_aa: ASSHPASSGIRAEAF

v_call: TRBV5-4
j_call: TRBJ2-5
cdr3_aa: ASSSSGGYQETQY

v_call: TRBV19
j_call: TRBJ2-1
cdr3_aa: ASSIGQGAKNEQF

v_call: TRBV5-4
j_call: TRBJ2-3
cdr3_aa: ASSMGQGEADTQY

v_call: TRBV5-5
j_call: TRBJ1-6
cdr3_aa: ASSLAPTGVNSPLH

v_call: TRBV7-6
j_call: TRBJ1-4
cdr3_aa: ASSLFSSGAGDEKLF

v_call: TRBV7-9
j_call: TRBJ1-3
cdr3_aa: ASSLFPTGGSGNTIY

v_call: TRBV7-2
j_call: TRBJ1-2
cdr3_aa: ASSLGQGVYGYT

v_call: TRBV9
j_call: TRBJ2-3
cdr3_aa: ASSVGVGGNTDTQY

v_call: TRBV30
j_call: TRBJ1-2
cdr3_aa: AWSHRVVSGYT

v_call: TRBV7-9
j_call: TRBJ2-7
cdr3_aa: ASSLEGLVDYEQY

v_call: TRBV5-4
j_call: TRBJ2-5
cdr3_aa: ASSLATSGQETQY

v_call: TRBV20-1
j_call: TRBJ2-7
cdr3_aa: STQGLREQY

v_call: TRBV13
j_call: TRBJ2-7
cdr3_aa: ASIGQGADEQY

v_call: TRBV7-9
j_call: TRBJ2-7
cdr3_aa: ASSYSGRNEQY

v_call: TRBV3-1/TRBV3-2
j_call: TRBJ2-7
cdr3_aa: ASSQVTSGRCI

v_call: TRBV27
j_call: TRBJ1-2
cdr3_aa: ASSSGLYGYT

v_call: TRBV7-3
j_call: TRBJ2-7
cdr3_aa: ASSSTGGSGEQY

v_call: TRBV6-5
j_call: TRBJ1-5
cdr3_aa: ASIAGDSNQPQH

v_call: TRBV7-8
j_call: TRBJ1-2
cdr3_aa: ASSPLEGSRIYT

v_call: TRBV5-1
j_call: TRBJ2-5
cdr3_aa: ASQGLAGGSETQY

v_call: TRBV11-1
j_call: TRBJ2-5
cdr3_aa: ASSSTGGQETQY

v_call: TRBV6-1
j_call: TRBJ2-7
cdr3_aa: ASSESLLAASYEQY

v_call: TRBV19
j_call: TRBJ2-5
cdr3_aa: ASSTGGVARETQY

v_call: TRBV6-2/TRBV6-3
j_call: TRBJ2-3
cdr3_aa: ASSYSTSGESSSTDTQY

v_call: TRBV6-5
j_call: TRBJ2-7
cdr3_aa: ASSRTGTVSYEQY

v_call: TRBV12-3/TRBV12-4
j_call: TRBJ1-5
cdr3_aa: ASSYRGNQPQH

v_call: TRBV4-2
j_call: TRBJ2-5
cdr3_aa: ASSQTGNQETQY

v_call: TRBV4-1
j_call: TRBJ2-1
cdr3_aa: ASSQGSYNEQF

v_call: TRBV7-3
j_call: TRBJ2-5
cdr3_aa: ASSRGGGTGVQETQY

v_call: TRBV7-9
j_call: TRBJ2-3
cdr3_aa: ASGRRELGTDTQY

v_call: TRBV6-5
j_call: TRBJ2-7
cdr3_aa: ASRNDRAPYYEQY

v_call: TRBV30
j_call: TRBJ2-7
cdr3_aa: AWSQPGGPYEQY

v_call: TRBV5-8
j_call: TRBJ1-5
cdr3_aa: ASSDGGSNQPQH

v_call: TRBV6-2/TRBV6-3
j_call: TRBJ2-3
cdr3_aa: ASSFSGGTDTQY

v_call: TRBV4-1
j_call: TRBJ1-1
cdr3_aa: ASSQGGQGLNTEAF

v_call: TRBV3-1/TRBV3-2
j_call: TRBJ1-1
cdr3_aa: ASSQVEGDEAF

v_call: TRBV7-8
j_call: TRBJ2-7
cdr3_aa: ASTRTSGSYEQY

v_call: TRBV4-1
j_call: TRBJ2-2
cdr3_aa: ASSQDRTGWAGELF

v_call: TRBV6-5
j_call: TRBJ2-7
cdr3_aa: ASSSGLVAYEQY

v_call: TRBV5-1
j_call: TRBJ1-5
cdr3_aa: ASSLTGNEYQPQH